This T cell receptor (beta chain) was found in a study of cytomegalovirus exposure and HLA in healthy donors. All the people who gave samples were healthy bone marrow donors. Donors had nominal health at sampling but likely had unrecorded immune exposures. Amplification used 60 Vbeta primers and 13 Jbeta primers. TCRdb's copy holds only in-frame clones and misses some; the assay was immunoSEQ multiplex PCR. This table holds some 200,000 clones, around three quarters found once. The sequence came from a woman in her twenties or thirties in good health and CMV-seropositive. Sequenced material: PBMCs.

CDR3 sequence: CASSYGTSGGGELFF. DNA for the CDR3: TGTGCCAGCAGTTACGGGACTAGCGGGGGTGGGGAGCTGTTTTTT. The rearrangement uses TRBV6-6 and TRBJ2-2, with TRBD2 identical over 14 bases. The J segment lost 8 bases and the V segment lost 2 bases, leaving 1 base of the junction unmatched. The germline V gene has CDR1 MNHNY and CDR2 SVGAGI (reference sequence). This CDR3 spans 15 amino acids.